Listed below are T cell receptor beta chains from one sample, sequenced in a study of spatial heterogeneity in lung cancer. TCRdb re-called the 5' RACE reads with MiXCR, one entry per CDR3 protein. The sample has more than 95,000 distinct CDR3 sequences; 9.5% to 15% are singletons. This specimen was PBMCs, taken at follow-up. These receptors all stem from a male donor with early-stage non-small cell lung cancer. The CDR3 runs from the conserved cysteine through the conserved F or W. A D gene is named only where the DNA matches it firmly. Only some rows state a clone size, as once, few, many or a class for expanded clones.

D: -
V: TRBV20-1
size: few
J: TRBJ2-3
DNA: TGCAGTGCTAGAGCTAGGGACCTTAGCACAGATACGCAGTATTTT
CDR3: CSARARDLSTDTQYF

D: -
V: TRBV6-2/TRBV6-3
size: -
J: TRBJ1-5
DNA: TGTGCCAGCAGCACAGCCGATTGGGGCAATCAGCCCCAGCATTTT
CDR3: CASSTADWGNQPQHF

D: -
V: TRBV6-5
size: -
J: TRBJ1-3
DNA: TGTGCCAGCAAACAGGGTCTTTCTGGAAACACCATATATTTT
CDR3: CASKQGLSGNTIYF

D: -
V: TRBV5-5
size: -
J: TRBJ1-2
DNA: TGTGCCAGCAGCGCCGGGACAACTAACTATGGCTACACCTTC
CDR3: CASSAGTTNYGYTF

D: -
V: TRBV9
size: -
J: TRBJ1-2
DNA: TGTGCCAGCAGCGTAGACAGCGACTATGGCTACACCTTC
CDR3: CASSVDSDYGYTF

D: TRBD1
V: TRBV6-1
size: many
J: TRBJ2-3
DNA: TGTGCCAGCAGTTGGACAGGGGGGTCGACAGATACGCAGTATTTT
CDR3: CASSWTGGSTDTQYF

D: -
V: TRBV27
size: few
J: TRBJ2-2
DNA: TGTGCCAGCAGTTTGGGGACTCACACCGGGGAGCTGTTTTTT
CDR3: CASSLGTHTGELFF

D: TRBD1
V: TRBV12-3/TRBV12-4
size: few
J: TRBJ1-4
DNA: TGTGCCAGCAGTGTTGAGCAGGGGGCTAATGAAAAACTGTTTTTT
CDR3: CASSVEQGANEKLFF

D: -
V: TRBV29-1
size: few
J: TRBJ2-1
DNA: TGCAGCGCCGCAAGGGGGAACTACAATGAGCAGTTCTTC
CDR3: CSAARGNYNEQFF

D: -
V: TRBV9
size: -
J: TRBJ2-1
DNA: TGTGCCAGCAGCGTGGTGGGGGAGCCTTACAATGAGCAGTTCTTC
CDR3: CASSVVGEPYNEQFF

D: -
V: TRBV28
size: medium-sized
J: TRBJ2-6
DNA: TGTGCCATCCGTGCCCTCTCTGGGGCCAACGTCCTGACTTTC
CDR3: CAIRALSGANVLTF

D: -
V: TRBV7-3
size: few
J: TRBJ1-1
DNA: TGTGCCAGCAGCCTCACCCCGGGGCCCCAACAGGTCTTT
CDR3: CASSLTPGPQQVF

D: -
V: TRBV29-1
size: many
J: TRBJ1-1
DNA: TGCAGCTCCCCGGGGACGGGGCTGAACACTGAAGCTTTCTTT
CDR3: CSSPGTGLNTEAFF

D: TRBD1
V: TRBV16
size: -
J: TRBJ2-1
DNA: TGTGCCAGCAGCCAGGGGGGACAGGGCTACAATGAGCAGTTCTTC
CDR3: CASSQGGQGYNEQFF

D: -
V: TRBV20-1
size: few
J: TRBJ2-6
DNA: TGCAGTGCGAGCGAGTCTGGGGCCAACGTCCTGACTTTC
CDR3: CSASESGANVLTF

D: -
V: TRBV11-3
size: -
J: TRBJ1-1
DNA: TGTGCCAGCAGCTTAGATTTGGCAGGGGAGACTGAAGCTTTCTTT
CDR3: CASSLDLAGETEAFF

D: -
V: TRBV5-6
size: -
J: TRBJ2-3
DNA: TGTGCCAGCAGCTTGCCGGGCCCCACAGATACGCAGTATTTT
CDR3: CASSLPGPTDTQYF

D: -
V: TRBV20-1
size: few
J: TRBJ1-2
DNA: TGCAGTGCTAGAGATCACGGGACCTATGGCTACACCTTC
CDR3: CSARDHGTYGYTF

D: -
V: TRBV19
size: -
J: TRBJ1-2
DNA: TGTGCCAGTAACCGAGGGGGGATCACCTATGGCTACACCTTC
CDR3: CASNRGGITYGYTF

D: TRBD1
V: TRBV4-2
size: few
J: TRBJ1-1
DNA: TGTGCCAGCAGCGGGACAGGAGTCGGGAACACTGAAGCTTTCTTT
CDR3: CASSGTGVGNTEAFF

D: TRBD1
V: TRBV7-9
size: many
J: TRBJ2-5
DNA: TGTGCCAGCAGCTCGACAGGGCCCCAAGAGACCCAGTACTTC
CDR3: CASSSTGPQETQYF

D: -
V: TRBV25-1
size: -
J: TRBJ2-5
DNA: TGTGCCATCAGGAGGCAGCGGGCGGCTGGAGGGATAGAGACCCAGTACTTC
CDR3: CAIRRQRAAGGIETQYF